Sequencing of this T cell receptor beta chain was carried out in a study of regulatory dendritic cells for organ transplantation. Study-wide context: Dendritic cell cultures received LPS on day 6. Notes on the study in general: Considerable individual heterogeneity was seen in alloreactive memory CD8+ T cells. Memory CD8+ T cells were the most oligoclonal; naive cells were highly diverse.

In regard to this clone: Its antigen remains unidentified.

Assay: immunoSEQ multiplex PCR; the TCRdb copy retains only in-frame clones and omits some. The table records about 3,500 clones, 59% of them present only once. CDR3 length: 12 amino acids. Between the trimmed V and J ends, which lost 8 bases and 8 bases, there was a span of 15 bases. Germline lookup yields CDR1 MNHEY and CDR2 SMNVEV (reference sequence). Sorted T cells were CFSE-labeled and cultured 4 to 5 days with allogeneic regulatory or mature dendritic cells at 1:10. FACS sorted CD4+ or CD8+ T cells into CD45RA+ naive and CD45RO+ memory. The sequenced sample consisted of memory CD8+ T cells from blood cultured with dendritic cells. Noted subset: CD45RO+ memory T cells. V and J are TRBV27 and TRBJ1-2; D gene uncertain. The sequence derives from a human donor in good health. CDR3 protein: CASGQGWEGYTF. The CDR3 bases are TGTGCCAGCGGCCAAGGGTGGGAGGGCTACACCTTC.